This T cell receptor beta chain was sequenced for a study of blood T cells in healthy people across ages. This clonotype was detected a few times. Sample-barcoded 5' priming and a J-beta primer mix drove a second PCR of roughly 6 to 12 cycles. TCRdb reprocessed the 5' RACE reads via MiXCR and lists one record per CDR3 protein. Among about 2 million distinct CDR3 sequences listed, around 48% were seen once. Germline CDR1 reads SQVTM; CDR2 reads ANQGSEA. This CDR3 has 12 amino acids. With 6 bases removed from V and 4 bases from J, the gap between germline ends came to 12 bases. Input material: blood. The chain has TRBV29-1 and TRBJ1-2, with a weak D call TRBD1 (5 bases). The sequence was obtained from a woman in her thirties or forties in good health. CDR3 DNA sequence: TGCAGCGTAACAGGACGGAGCTATGGCTACACCTTC. Translating gives CSVTGRSYGYTF.